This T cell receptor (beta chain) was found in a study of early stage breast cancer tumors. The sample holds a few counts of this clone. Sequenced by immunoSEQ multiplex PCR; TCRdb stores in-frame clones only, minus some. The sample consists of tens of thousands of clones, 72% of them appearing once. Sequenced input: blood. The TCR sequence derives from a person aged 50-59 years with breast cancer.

This CDR3 is CASSKSPSLDEQYF. DNA of the CDR3: TGTGCCAGCTCCAAATCTCCCAGTCTCGACGAGCAGTACTTC. V usage is TRBV18 and J usage is TRBJ2-7; D gene ambiguous. Looked up from germline, CDR1 is KGHSH and CDR2 is LQKENI. Trimming pared 6 bases from V and 5 bases from J, leaving 17 bases between. This CDR3 has 14 residues.